This TCR beta chain was found in a study of CD8+CD57+ T cells in acquired aplastic anemia. Study at large: Isolated CD4+ and CD8+ cells, once sorted, yielded DNA averaging roughly 3.4 ug. An average of approximately 11 million reads for CD4+ cells was obtained from healthy donors.

Whole-study findings and limits: Simpson's diversity of CD8+ cells was not significantly different in patients compared with controls. Patients shared some 29 CD8+ CDR3 sequences with controls.

This clonotype was observed a handful of times. The antigen is undetermined. The length of the CDR3 is 14 residues. The ends were cut back, 1 base at V and 6 bases at J, with 12 bases in the middle. Germline CDR1 and CDR2: LNHDA and SQIVND (reference sequence). The use of genomic DNA as template underpinned the TCR beta VDJ and CDR3 profiling. Using its own MiXCR run on the reads, TCRdb lists one record per CDR3 protein. The sample shows about 71,000 distinct CDR3 sequences, around 50% of them seen only once. Sample: sorted CD4+, CD8+, or CD8+CD57+ T cells (not recorded which) from PBMCs. The TCR originated in a human donor in good health, serving as a control. The chain carries TRBV19 and TRBJ1-2, with TRBD1 as a possible D gene (5 bases). CDR3 in DNA: TGTGCCAGTAGTATAGCGGCAGGGAATAATGGCTACACCTTC. Protein sequence: CASSIAAGNNGYTF. Looking up the rest from reference TRBV19 and TRBJ1-2 gives the full variable domain: DGGITQSPKYLFRKEGQNVTLSCEQNLNHDAMYWYRQDPGQGLRLIYYSQIVNDFQKGDIAEGYSVSREKKESFPLTVTSAQKNPTAFYLCASSIAAGNNGYTFGSGTRLTVV.